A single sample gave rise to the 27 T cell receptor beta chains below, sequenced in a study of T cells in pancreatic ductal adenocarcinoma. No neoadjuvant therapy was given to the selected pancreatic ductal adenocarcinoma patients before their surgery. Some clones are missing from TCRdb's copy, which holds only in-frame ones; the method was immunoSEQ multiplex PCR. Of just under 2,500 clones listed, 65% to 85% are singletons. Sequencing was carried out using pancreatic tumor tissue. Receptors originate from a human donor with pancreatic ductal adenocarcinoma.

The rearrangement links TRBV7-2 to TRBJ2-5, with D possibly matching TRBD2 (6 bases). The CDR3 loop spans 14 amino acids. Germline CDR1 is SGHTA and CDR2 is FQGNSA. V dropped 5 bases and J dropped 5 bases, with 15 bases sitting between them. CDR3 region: CASSRDWGPETQYF. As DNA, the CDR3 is TGTGCCAGCAGCCGGGACTGGGGCCCGGAGACCCAGTACTTC.

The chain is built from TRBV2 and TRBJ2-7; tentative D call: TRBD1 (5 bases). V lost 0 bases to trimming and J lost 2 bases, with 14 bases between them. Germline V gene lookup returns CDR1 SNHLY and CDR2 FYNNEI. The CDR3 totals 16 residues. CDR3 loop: CASSEALGATPYEQYF. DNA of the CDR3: TGTGCCAGCAGTGAAGCGCTTGGGGCCACTCCCTACGAGCAGTACTTC.

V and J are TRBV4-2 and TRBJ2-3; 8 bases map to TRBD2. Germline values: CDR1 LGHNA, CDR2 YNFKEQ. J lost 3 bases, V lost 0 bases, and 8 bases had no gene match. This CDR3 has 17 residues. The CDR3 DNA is TGTGCCAGCAGCCAAGACCTACTAGCGGCACTTACAGATACGCAGTATTTT. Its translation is CASSQDLLAALTDTQYF.

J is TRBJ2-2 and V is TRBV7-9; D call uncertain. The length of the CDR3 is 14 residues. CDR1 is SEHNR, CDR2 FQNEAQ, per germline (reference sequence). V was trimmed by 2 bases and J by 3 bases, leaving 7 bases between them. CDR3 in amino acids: CASSLLLDTGELFF. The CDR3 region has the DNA TGTGCCAGCAGCTTACTCCTCGACACCGGGGAGCTGTTTTTT.

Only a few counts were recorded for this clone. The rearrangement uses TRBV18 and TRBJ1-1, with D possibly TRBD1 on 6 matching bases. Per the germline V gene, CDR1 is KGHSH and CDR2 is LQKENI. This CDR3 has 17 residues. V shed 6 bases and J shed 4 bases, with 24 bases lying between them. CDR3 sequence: CASSLSRGGTGGTEAFF. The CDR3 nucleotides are TGTGCCAGCTCCCTATCTAGAGGGGGGACGGGGGGCACTGAAGCTTTCTTT.

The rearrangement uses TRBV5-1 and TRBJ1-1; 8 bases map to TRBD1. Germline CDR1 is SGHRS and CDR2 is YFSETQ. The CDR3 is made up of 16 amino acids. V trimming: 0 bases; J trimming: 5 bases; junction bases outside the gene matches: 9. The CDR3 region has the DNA TGCGCCAGCAGCTTGGCCTCGGACAGGGTGGGTACTGAAGCTTTCTTT. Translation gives CASSLASDRVGTEAFF.

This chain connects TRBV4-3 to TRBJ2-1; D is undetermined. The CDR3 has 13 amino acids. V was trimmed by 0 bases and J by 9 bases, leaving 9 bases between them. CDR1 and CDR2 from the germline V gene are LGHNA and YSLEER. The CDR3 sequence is CASSQDRYGEQFF. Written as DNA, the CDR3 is TGCGCCAGCAGCCAAGATCGCTACGGTGAGCAGTTCTTC.

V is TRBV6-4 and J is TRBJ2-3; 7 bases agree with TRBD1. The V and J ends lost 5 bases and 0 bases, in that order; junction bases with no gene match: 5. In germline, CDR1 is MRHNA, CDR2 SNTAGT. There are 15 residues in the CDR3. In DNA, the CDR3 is TGTGCCAGCAGTCGACAGGGAAGGAGCACAGATACGCAGTATTTT. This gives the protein CASSRQGRSTDTQYF.

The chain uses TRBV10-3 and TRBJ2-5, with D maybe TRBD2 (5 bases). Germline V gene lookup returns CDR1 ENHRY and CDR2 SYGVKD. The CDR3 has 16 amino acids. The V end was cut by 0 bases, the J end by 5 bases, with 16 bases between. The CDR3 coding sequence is TGTGCCATCAGTGAGTCGCCCCCGGGGATGGGGGAGACCCAGTACTTC. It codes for CAISESPPGMGETQYF.

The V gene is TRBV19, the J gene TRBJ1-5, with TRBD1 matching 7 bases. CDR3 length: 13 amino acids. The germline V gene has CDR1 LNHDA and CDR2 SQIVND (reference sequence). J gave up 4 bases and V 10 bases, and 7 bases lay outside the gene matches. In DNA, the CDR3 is TGTGCCACCAAAGGACAGGCGAATCAGCCCCAGCATTTT. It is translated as CATKGQANQPQHF.

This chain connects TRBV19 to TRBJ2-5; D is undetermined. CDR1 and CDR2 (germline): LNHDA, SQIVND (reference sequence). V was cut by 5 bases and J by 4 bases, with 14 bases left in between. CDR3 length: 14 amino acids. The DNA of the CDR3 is TGTGCCAGTAGTCCCACACACGGCGGAGAGACCCAGTACTTC. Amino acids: CASSPTHGGETQYF.

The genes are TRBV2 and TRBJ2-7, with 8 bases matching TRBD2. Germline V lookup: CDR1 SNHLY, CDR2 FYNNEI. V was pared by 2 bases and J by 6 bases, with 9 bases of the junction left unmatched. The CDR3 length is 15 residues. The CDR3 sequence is CASSEQRGGGFEQYF. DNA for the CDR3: TGTGCCAGCAGTGAACAACGGGGGGGTGGATTCGAGCAGTACTTC.

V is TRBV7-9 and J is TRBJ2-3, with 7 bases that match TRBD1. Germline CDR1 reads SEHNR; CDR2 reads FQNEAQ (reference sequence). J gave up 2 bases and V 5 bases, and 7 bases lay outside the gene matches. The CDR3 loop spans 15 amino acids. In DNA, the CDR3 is TGTGCCAGCAGCAAAACCAGGGGGTTCACAGATACGCAGTATTTT. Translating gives CASSKTRGFTDTQYF.

CDR3 residues: CASSRNRVPEKLFF. The DNA for the CDR3 is TGTGCCAGCAGCCGAAACAGGGTCCCGGAAAAACTGTTTTTT. The chain employs TRBV27 and TRBJ1-4, with a tentative D call TRBD1 (6 bases). Germline V gives CDR1 MNHEY, CDR2 SMNVEV (reference sequence). The V and J ends lost 6 bases and 8 bases respectively, with 16 bases between them. This CDR3 region has 14 residues.

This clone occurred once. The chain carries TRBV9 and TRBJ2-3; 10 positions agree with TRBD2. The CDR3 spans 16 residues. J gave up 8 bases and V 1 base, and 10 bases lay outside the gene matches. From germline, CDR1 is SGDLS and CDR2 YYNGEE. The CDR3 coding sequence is TGTGCCAGCAGCGTACGGCTAGCGGGAGTTGGGGGTACGCAGTATTTT. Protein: CASSVRLAGVGGTQYF.

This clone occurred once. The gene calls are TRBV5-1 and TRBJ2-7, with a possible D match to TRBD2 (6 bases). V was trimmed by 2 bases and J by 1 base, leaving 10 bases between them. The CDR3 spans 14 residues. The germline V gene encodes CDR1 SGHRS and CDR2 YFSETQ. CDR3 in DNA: TGCGCCAGCAGCTTCTACCTAGCGTCCTACGAGCAGTACTTC. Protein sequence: CASSFYLASYEQYF.

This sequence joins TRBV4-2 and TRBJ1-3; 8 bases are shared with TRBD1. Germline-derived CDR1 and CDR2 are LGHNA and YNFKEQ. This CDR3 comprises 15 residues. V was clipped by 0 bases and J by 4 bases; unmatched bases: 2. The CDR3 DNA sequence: TGTGCCAGCAGCCAAGACAGGGGGCGAGGAAACACCATATATTTT. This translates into CASSQDRGRGNTIYF.

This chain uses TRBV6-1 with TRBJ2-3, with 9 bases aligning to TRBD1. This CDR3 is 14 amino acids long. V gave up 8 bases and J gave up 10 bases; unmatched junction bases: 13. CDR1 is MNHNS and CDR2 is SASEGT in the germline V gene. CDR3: CASVEGQGPRPQYF. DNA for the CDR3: TGTGCCAGCGTCGAGGGACAGGGCCCACGGCCGCAGTATTTT.

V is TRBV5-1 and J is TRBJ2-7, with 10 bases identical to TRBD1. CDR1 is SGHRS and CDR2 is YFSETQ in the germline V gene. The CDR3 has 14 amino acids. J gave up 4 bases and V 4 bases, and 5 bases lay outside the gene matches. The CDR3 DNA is TGCGCCAGCAGCCCCGGACAGGGGGAATACGAGCAGTACTTC. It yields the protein CASSPGQGEYEQYF.

CDR3 sequence reads: CASGTPNEQFF. As DNA, the CDR3 is TGTGCCAGCGGGACTCCCAATGAGCAGTTCTTC. This sequence joins TRBV6-5 and TRBJ2-1; D perhaps matches TRBD2 (6 bases). The germline gives CDR1 MNHEY, CDR2 SVGAGI. This CDR3 is built from 11 residues. V was cut by 8 bases and J by 6 bases, with 8 bases left in between.

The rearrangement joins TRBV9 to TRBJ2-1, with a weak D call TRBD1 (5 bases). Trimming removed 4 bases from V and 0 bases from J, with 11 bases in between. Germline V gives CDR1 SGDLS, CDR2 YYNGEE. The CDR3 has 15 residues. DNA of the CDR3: TGTGCCAGCAGCCTACAGGCTAGCTCCTACAATGAGCAGTTCTTC. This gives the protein CASSLQASSYNEQFF.

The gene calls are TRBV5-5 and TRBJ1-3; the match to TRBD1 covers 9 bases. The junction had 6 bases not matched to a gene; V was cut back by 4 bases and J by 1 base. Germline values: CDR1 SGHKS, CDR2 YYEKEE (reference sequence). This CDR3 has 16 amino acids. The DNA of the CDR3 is TGTGCCAGCAGCGGGCCCGGACAGGGGTCTGGAAACACCATATATTTT. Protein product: CASSGPGQGSGNTIYF.

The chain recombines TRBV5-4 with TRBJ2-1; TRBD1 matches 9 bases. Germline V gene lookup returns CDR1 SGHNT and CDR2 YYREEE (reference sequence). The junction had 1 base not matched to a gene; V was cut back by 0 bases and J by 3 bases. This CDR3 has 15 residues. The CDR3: CASSLGTGDYNEQFF. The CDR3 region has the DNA TGTGCCAGCAGCTTGGGGACAGGGGACTACAATGAGCAGTTCTTC.

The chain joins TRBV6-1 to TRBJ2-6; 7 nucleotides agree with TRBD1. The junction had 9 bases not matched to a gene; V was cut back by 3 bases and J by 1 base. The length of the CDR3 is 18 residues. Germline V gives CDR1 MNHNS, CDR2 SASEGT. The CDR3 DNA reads TGTGCCAGCAGTGACAAGGGGGCGCGTATATCTGGGGCCAACGTCCTGACTTTC. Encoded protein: CASSDKGARISGANVLTF.

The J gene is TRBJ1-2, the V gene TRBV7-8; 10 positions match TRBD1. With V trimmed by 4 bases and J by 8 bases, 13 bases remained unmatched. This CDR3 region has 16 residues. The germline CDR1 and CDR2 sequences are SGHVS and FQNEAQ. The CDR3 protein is CASSSREADRGKGYTF. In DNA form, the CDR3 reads TGTGCCAGCAGCTCCCGGGAGGCGGACAGGGGGAAGGGCTACACCTTC. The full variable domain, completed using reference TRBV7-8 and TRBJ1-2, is GAGVSQSPRYKVAKRGQDVALRCDPISGHVSLFWYQQALGQGPEFLTYFQNEAQLDKSGLPSDRFFAERPEGSVSTLKIQRTQQEDSAVYLCASSSREADRGKGYTFGSGTRLTVV.

CDR3 DNA sequence: TGTGCCAGCAGCTTGGGGACAGGGGACGAGCAGTACTTC. This gives the protein CASSLGTGDEQYF. The chain combines TRBV5-4 with TRBJ2-5; 9 positions match TRBD1. The assigned J gene may be wrong: the sequence end matches TRBJ2-7 better. This CDR3 comprises 13 residues. Germline V gives CDR1 SGHNT, CDR2 YYREEE (reference sequence).

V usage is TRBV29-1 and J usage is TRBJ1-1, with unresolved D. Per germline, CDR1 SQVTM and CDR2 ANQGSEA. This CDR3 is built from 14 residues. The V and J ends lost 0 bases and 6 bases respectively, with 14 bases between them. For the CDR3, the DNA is TGCAGCGTTGAAGACGGACTCGGGGAAGCTGAAGCTTTCTTT. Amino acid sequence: CSVEDGLGEAEAFF. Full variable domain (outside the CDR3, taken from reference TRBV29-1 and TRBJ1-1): SAVISQKPSRDICQRGTSLTIQCQVDSQVTMMFWYRQQPGQSLTLIATANQGSEATYESGFVIDKFPISRPNLTFSTLTVSNMSPEDSSIYLCSVEDGLGEAEAFFGQGTRLTVV.